This paragraph covers one TCR beta chain sequence. Its antigen is not known. The protocol was immunoSEQ multiplex PCR, while the TCRdb copy is restricted to in-frame clones and leaves out a portion. The sample includes 150,000 or so clones, approximately 94% seen only once; the top ten take more than 8%. This specimen comes from a study of T cell responses to AZD1222 COVID-19 vaccine. The study, taken as a whole, reports: There were vaccine-associated CD4 TCRs across spike, dominant at 160-218 and 743-854. Donors were mostly white British, more females; clonal diversity possibly underestimated. In all cases, repertoires were sampled only after the peak T cell response.

The ends were cut back, 5 bases at V and 4 bases at J, with 15 bases in the middle. The CDR3 has 14 residues. Germline V gives CDR1 SGHRS, CDR2 YFSETQ. V is TRBV5-1 and J is TRBJ1-1; no reliable D call. The specimen comprised peripheral blood, sampled on day 0 of AZD1222 vaccination. The receptor was derived from an adult in good health. In DNA, the CDR3 is TGCGCCAGCAGAGTACAGATGACGGTCACTGAAGCTTTCTTT. Amino acid sequence: CASRVQMTVTEAFF.